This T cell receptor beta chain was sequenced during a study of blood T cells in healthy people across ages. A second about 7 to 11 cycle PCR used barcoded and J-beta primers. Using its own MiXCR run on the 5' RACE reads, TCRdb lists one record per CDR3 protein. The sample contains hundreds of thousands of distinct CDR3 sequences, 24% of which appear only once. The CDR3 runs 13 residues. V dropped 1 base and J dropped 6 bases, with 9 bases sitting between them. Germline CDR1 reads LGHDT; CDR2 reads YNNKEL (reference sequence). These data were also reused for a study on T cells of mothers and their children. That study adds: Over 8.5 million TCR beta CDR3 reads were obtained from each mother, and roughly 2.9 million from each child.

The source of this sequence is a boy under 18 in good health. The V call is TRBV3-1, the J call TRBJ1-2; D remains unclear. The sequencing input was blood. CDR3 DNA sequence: TGTGCCAGCAGCCAAGGGATAGAGGATGGCTACACCTTC. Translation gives CASSQGIEDGYTF.